This T cell receptor (beta chain) was identified in a study of graft-versus-host responses after intestinal transplantation. Across the study: Each recipient received a multivisceral, liver-intestinal, or isolated intestinal graft. Study outcomes and limitations: In patients with graft-donor T cell macrochimerism, allograft graft-versus-host to host-versus-graft clonal ratios were high. GvH clones surfaced in recipient marrow, some emerging earlier in ileum or blood.

Remarks on this clone: Its antigen remains unknown.

The data were produced by immunoSEQ multiplex PCR, yet TCRdb's version contains in-frame clones alone and is incomplete. The sample has more than 100,000 clones, about 95% seen once. Specimen: unstimulated CD8+ T cells sorted from spleen or lymph node cells, collected before intestinal transplant. This receptor was taken from a human donor who received an intestinal transplant.

CDR3 in amino acids: CASSPRAERYNSPLHF. CDR3 nucleotide sequence: TGTGCCAGCTCACCACGGGCTGAACGTTATAATTCACCCCTCCACTTT. The chain combines TRBV18 with TRBJ1-6; no firm D call. V was pared by 1 base and J by 4 bases, with 11 bases between. The CDR3 totals 16 residues. Germline CDR1 reads KGHSH; CDR2 reads LQKENI.